Presented here are 11 T cell receptor beta chains from one specimen sequenced in a study of tumor-infiltrating lymphocytes in primary liver carcinoma. Germline DNA was also extracted, and blood RNA was taken from unsorted whole blood. From 400 to 550 ng total RNA, TCR beta cDNA was generated with a primer in the constant region. ARM-PCR, slightly modified, supplied the TCR beta libraries through three nested multiplex PCR rounds. TRBV1-TRBV30 forward primers paired with a C-beta reverse primer drove the first two PCR rounds, ten to eleven cycles each. TCRdb independently ran MiXCR on the multiplex PCR reads; one entry per CDR3 protein. The sample holds 330,000 or so distinct CDR3 sequences, about two thirds seen once. Material: peripheral blood. These receptors originate from a man aged 35-49 years with primary liver carcinoma and hepatitis B virus infection.

Comment on this clonotype: The germline gene is not matched at one end of the junction; a read error may be the cause. The chain is built from TRBV11-2 and TRBJ2-1; D not resolved. The CDR3 has 15 amino acids. Germline V gene sequence: CDR1 SGHAT, CDR2 FQNNGV. CDR3 DNA: TGTGCCAGCAACTTAGAGGCAAGCTCCTACAATGAGCAGTTCTTC. Translation: CASNLEASSYNEQFF.

Concerning this clonotype: The junction shows a germline mismatch at one end, possibly a read error. The rearrangement links TRBV4-1 to TRBJ2-2, with D maybe TRBD1 (6 bases). Per germline, CDR1 MGHRA and CDR2 YSYEKL. The CDR3 totals 19 residues. The CDR3 DNA is TGCGCCATCAGCCAAGATTTCGTTTTGGGGGCCCGAGTCACCGGGGAGCTGTTTTTT. It translates to CAISQDFVLGARVTGELFF.

Comment on this clonotype: The junction departs from the called germline gene at one end, perhaps through a read error. The chain employs TRBV11-2 and TRBJ2-7; 12 bases line up with TRBD2. CDR1 and CDR2 from the germline V gene are SGHAT and FQNNGV. CDR3 size: 18 residues. CDR3 residues: CPSSLVPGASGREREQYF. In DNA form, the CDR3 reads TGTCCCAGCAGCTTAGTACCCGGGGCTAGCGGGAGGGAGCGTGAGCAGTACTTC.

A note on this clonotype: One end of the junction fails to match germline, which may point to a read error. The CDR3: CTSNLATDKRSSYEQYF. The CDR3 DNA follows: TGTACCAGCAACTTAGCAACAGATAAACGTAGCTCCTACGAGCAGTACTTC. The gene calls are TRBV11-1 and TRBJ2-7; no reliable D call. Germline lookup yields CDR1 SGHAT and CDR2 FQDESV (reference sequence). The CDR3 is 17 residues long. Supplemented by reference TRBV11-1 and TRBJ2-7, the full variable domain reads EAEVAQSPRYKITEKSQAVAFWCDPISGHATLYWYRQILGQGPELLVQFQDESVVDDSQLPKDRFSAERLKGVDSTLKIQPAELGDSAMYLCTSNLATDKRSSYEQYFGPGTRLTVT.

This clonotype was seen repeatedly, ten times or more. This chain uses TRBV29-1 with TRBJ1-2; 12 nucleotides align to TRBD1. Germline lookup yields CDR1 SQVTM and CDR2 ANQGSEA. This CDR3 spans 12 amino acids. J was trimmed by 5 bases and V by 7 bases; bases with no gene match: 2. CDR3 sequence: CSAGQGAYGYTF. The CDR3 DNA is TGCAGCGCGGGACAGGGGGCTTATGGCTACACCTTC.

This clonotype was seen just once. Given the absence of the conserved phenylalanine or tryptophan at the CDR3 end, a read error is likely. The chain is built from TRBV29-1 and TRBJ2-1; weak D call: TRBD2 (5 bases). V lost 4 bases and J lost 6, with 13 bases in between. This CDR3 has 13 amino acids. Germline values: CDR1 SQVTM, CDR2 ANQGSEA. The CDR3 here is CSVGRLPINEQFL. The CDR3 region has the DNA TGCAGCGTTGGGAGGCTCCCAATCAATGAGCAGTTCCTC.

This chain links TRBV7-8 with TRBJ2-3; no firm D call. CDR1 is SGHVS, CDR2 FQNEAQ, per germline. The V and J ends lost 2 bases and 5 bases respectively, with 11 bases between them. The CDR3 is 14 amino acids. The CDR3 loop is CASSLTPRGDTQYF. CDR3 bases: TGTGCCAGCAGCTTAACCCCCCGAGGAGATACGCAGTATTTT.

Only one count was recorded for this clonotype. It is likely a read error, because the conserved phenylalanine at the end of the CDR3 is missing. The V and J genes are TRBV10-3 and TRBJ2-7, with TRBD2 matching over 8 bases. Trimming removed 0 bases from V and 5 bases from J; junction bases left unmatched: 9. From germline, CDR1 is ENHRY and CDR2 SYGVKD. This CDR3 comprises 16 residues. The CDR3 DNA is TGTGCCATCAGTGAGTCAGTAAGGTCCGGGGGGGACGAGCAGTACATC. Translated, it gives CAISESVRSGGDEQYI.

Turning to this clonotype: Sequence at one end of the junction differs from germline and may be a read error. The gene calls are TRBV6-2 or TRBV6-3 and TRBJ2-7; a weak D match, TRBD1 (6 bases). From germline, CDR1 is MNHEY and CDR2 SVGEGT. The CDR3 has 13 residues. The CDR3 spells CTSRDTAPDEQYF. As DNA, the CDR3 is TGTACCAGCAGGGACACTGCCCCAGACGAGCAGTACTTC.

V is TRBV5-8 and J is TRBJ1-2; 7 bases are shared with TRBD1. Germline V gives CDR1 SGHTS, CDR2 YDEGEE. The V gene end was trimmed by 3 bases and the J gene end by 7 bases; junction bases not matched to a gene: 9. The CDR3 loop spans 14 amino acids. CDR3 bases: TGTGCCAGCAGCTCAGACAGGGTCTTGGGTGGCTACACCTTC. Translated: CASSSDRVLGGYTF. The complete variable domain, with remaining parts taken from reference TRBV5-8 and TRBJ1-2, reads EAGVTQSPTHLIKTRGQQATLRCSPISGHTSVYWYQQALGLGLQFLLWYDEGEERNRGNFPPRFSGRQFPNYSSELNVNALELEDSALYLCASSSDRVLGGYTFGSGTRLTVV.

On this clonotype: As the CDR3 is not closed by the conserved phenylalanine or tryptophan, this likely results from a read error. The chain recombines TRBV6-5 with TRBJ2-7, with a tentative D call TRBD2 (7 bases). The CDR3 is 13 amino acids. Deletions cut 6 bases from V and 7 bases from J, with 16 bases between. The germline gives CDR1 MNHEY, CDR2 SVGAGI. In DNA form, the CDR3 reads TGTGCCAGCAGGCCACGGGGGGCATATGAGCAGTACTTA. This sequence encodes CASRPRGAYEQYL.